Shown below are 18 T cell receptor beta chains from a single sample sequenced in a study of T-cell reconstitution after alpha-beta-depleted transplantation in children. As it was prepared, the TCRbeta library received unique molecular identifiers. TCRdb re-called the PCR reads with MiXCR, one entry per CDR3 protein. The table lists hundreds of thousands of distinct CDR3 sequences, roughly 17% of them singletons, with roughly 41% in the top ten. This specimen was PBMCs, mostly from graft donor cells, taken 360 days after TCRalphabeta/CD19-depleted stem cell transplant. These receptors originate from a male patient under 10 years old who had a stem cell transplant for acute lymphoblastic leukemia, so the T cells may come from the graft donor.

This clonotype came up a few times. V usage is TRBV5-4 and J usage is TRBJ2-1; D might be TRBD1 or TRBD2, each matching 5 bases. The CDR3 consists of 13 residues. The germline V gene has CDR1 SGHNT and CDR2 YYREEE (reference sequence). V gave up 4 bases and J gave up 7 bases, with 12 bases separating them. In nucleotides, the CDR3 is TGTGCCAGCAGCCGGGGCCGCCCGAATGAGCAGTTCTTC. Amino acids: CASSRGRPNEQFF.

This clonotype has ten or more counts. J is TRBJ2-1 and V is TRBV12-3 or TRBV12-4, with unresolved D. The ends were cut back, 3 bases at V and 5 bases at J, with 5 bases in the middle. The CDR3 sequence is 12 residues long. The CDR3 loop is CASSFGDNEQFF. The CDR3 coding sequence is TGTGCCAGCAGTTTTGGGGACAATGAGCAGTTCTTC.

This clonotype was seen many times. The rearrangement uses TRBV6-1 and TRBJ1-3; 7 bases are a match to TRBD1. This CDR3 is built from 14 residues. Germline trimming cut 6 bases from V and 2 bases from J; bases unmatched to any gene: 4. CDR1 MNHNS and CDR2 SASEGT come from the germline V gene. For the CDR3, the DNA is TGTGCCAGCAGAGACCAGGGGGCTGGAAACACCATATATTTT. Translated: CASRDQGAGNTIYF.

The sample holds many counts of this clonotype. The V and J genes are TRBV10-3 and TRBJ2-3; 8 bases align to TRBD1. Per germline, CDR1 ENHRY and CDR2 SYGVKD. The trim removed 4 bases at V and 1 base at J, leaving 4 bases unmatched. The CDR3 runs to 15 residues. The CDR3 DNA sequence: TGTGCCATCAGTGCAGGACAGGGACGCACAGATACGCAGTATTTT. Its protein is CAISAGQGRTDTQYF.

The rearrangement joins TRBV11-2 to TRBJ1-1; 7 bases are a match to TRBD1. Germline values: CDR1 SGHAT, CDR2 FQNNGV. This CDR3 has 15 residues. Trimming took 5 bases from V and 4 from J; bases not matched to a gene: 10. The CDR3 protein is CASSLYPGGSTEAFF. The DNA of the CDR3 is TGTGCCAGCAGCCTATATCCAGGGGGGAGCACTGAAGCTTTCTTT.

V usage is TRBV15 and J usage is TRBJ2-1; no firm D call. The germline gives CDR1 LNHNV, CDR2 YYDKDF (reference sequence). The CDR3 spans 11 residues. Trimming stripped 2 bases from V and 7 bases from J, with 3 bases between. Here the CDR3 reads CATSRKNEQFF. DNA for the CDR3: TGTGCCACCAGCAGAAAAAATGAGCAGTTCTTC.

This clonotype was seen a few times. This rearrangement joins TRBV4-3 to TRBJ1-2; a weak D match, TRBD1 (6 bases). The CDR3 covers 14 residues. Trimming took off 0 bases at V and 4 bases at J, with 9 bases between the two ends. Germline assignment: CDR1 LGHNA and CDR2 YSLEER. CDR3 sequence: CASSQDRGFYGYTF. The CDR3 DNA reads TGCGCCAGCAGCCAAGACAGGGGATTCTATGGCTACACCTTC.

About this clonotype itself: This clone may be a read error of a much larger clone one base away. The chain has TRBV10-3 and TRBJ2-1; 10 nucleotides match TRBD1. Germline V lookup: CDR1 ENHRY, CDR2 SYGVKD. This CDR3 comprises 17 residues. The V and J ends lost 5 bases and 0 bases, in that order; junction bases with no gene match: 7. CDR3 DNA sequence: TGTGCCATCAGTAGGGTAGGACAGGGGGTCTCCTACAATGAGCAGTTCTTC. Protein product: CAISRVGQGVSYNEQFF.

This clonotype was recorded a few times. The chain carries TRBV6-2 or TRBV6-3 and TRBJ2-1; TRBD1 matches 9 bases. The V and J ends lost 6 bases and 9 bases, in that order; junction bases with no gene match: 18. CDR3 length equals 17 residues. Per germline, CDR1 MNHEY and CDR2 SVGEGT. This CDR3 reads CASRLRTGVLRRGEQFF. CDR3 coding DNA: TGTGCCAGCAGGCTACGGACAGGGGTTCTTCGTCGGGGTGAGCAGTTCTTC.

The rearrangement joins TRBV7-2 to TRBJ2-4; the match to TRBD1 covers 9 bases. V lost 1 base, J lost 4 bases, and 5 bases stayed unmatched. The CDR3 totals 16 residues. CDR1 and CDR2 (germline): SGHTA, FQGNSA. The CDR3 DNA sequence: TGTGCCAGCAGCTTAGATTGGGACAGGGCTAAAAACATTCAGTACTTC. Translation gives CASSLDWDRAKNIQYF.

This chain links TRBV4-1 with TRBJ1-2; possible D gene TRBD1, 5 bases. The CDR3 sequence is 14 residues long. Germline CDR1 reads MGHRA; CDR2 reads YSYEKL. V shed 1 base and J shed 2 bases, with 8 bases lying between them. The CDR3: CASSQVGGNYGYTF. Here the CDR3 DNA reads TGCGCCAGCAGCCAAGTTGGGGGGAACTATGGCTACACCTTC.

This clonotype was observed a few times. The chain carries TRBV6-5 and TRBJ2-1; D is unresolved. Trimming stripped 0 bases from V and 0 bases from J, with 9 bases between. From germline, CDR1 is MNHEY and CDR2 SVGAGI. The CDR3 covers 16 residues. CDR3 amino acids: CASSYSVVTSYNEQFF. In DNA form, the CDR3 reads TGTGCCAGCAGTTACTCGGTAGTGACCTCCTACAATGAGCAGTTCTTC.

V gene TRBV20-1 combines with J gene TRBJ2-7; possibly TRBD1 for D (6 bases). This CDR3 is built from 12 residues. Trimming removed 1 base from V and 3 bases from J, with 7 bases in between. Germline V gene lookup returns CDR1 DFQATT and CDR2 SNEGSKA (reference sequence). This CDR3 is CSARGGHYEQYF. CDR3 bases: TGCAGTGCTAGAGGGGGGCACTACGAGCAGTACTTC.

This clonotype was recorded a few times. V usage is TRBV20-1 and J usage is TRBJ2-2, with TRBD2 identical over 7 bases. The CDR3 has 17 residues. Trimming at V came to 5 bases and at J to 3 bases, leaving 15 bases not matched to a gene. CDR1 and CDR2 from the germline V gene are DFQATT and SNEGSKA (reference sequence). CDR3 region: CSAAFSGAGPDTGELFF. The CDR3 DNA reads TGCAGTGCTGCCTTTTCGGGAGCGGGACCGGACACCGGGGAGCTGTTTTTT.

V gene TRBV4-3 combines with J gene TRBJ2-2; 12 nucleotides match TRBD2. V was pared by 0 bases and J by 0 bases, with 8 bases of the junction left unmatched. The CDR3 sequence is 20 residues long. From germline, CDR1 is LGHNA and CDR2 YSLEER. CDR3 nucleotides: TGCGCCAGCAGCCAAGAGCGGACTAGCGGGACCTTCGCGAACACCGGGGAGCTGTTTTTT. This codes for CASSQERTSGTFANTGELFF.

This clonotype was picked up a small number of times. The chain has TRBV7-2 and TRBJ2-1, with TRBD1 matching over 7 bases. Germline-derived CDR1 and CDR2 are SGHTA and FQGNSA. V trimming: 5 bases; J trimming: 4 bases; junction bases outside the gene matches: 8. There are 15 residues in the CDR3. CDR3 DNA sequence: TGTGCCAGCAGCCGAATCAACAGGGGTTACAATGAGCAGTTCTTC. This translates into CASSRINRGYNEQFF.

This clonotype showed up just a few times. The J gene is TRBJ2-1, the V gene TRBV4-1, with 10 bases that match TRBD1. Germline V gene lookup returns CDR1 MGHRA and CDR2 YSYEKL. V was pared by 4 bases and J by 3 bases, with 9 bases of the junction left unmatched. CDR3 size: 17 residues. The CDR3 here is CASSPNLRDRGYNEQFF. Here the CDR3 DNA reads TGCGCCAGCAGCCCAAACCTCCGGGACAGGGGCTACAATGAGCAGTTCTTC.

The V call is TRBV10-3, the J call TRBJ1-5, with 9 bases fitting TRBD1. This CDR3 comprises 16 residues. Per the germline V gene, CDR1 is ENHRY and CDR2 is SYGVKD. Trimming removed 2 bases from V and 1 base from J; junction bases left unmatched: 3. The CDR3 region has the DNA TGTGCCATCAGTGAGCTTGGACAGGGGAGCAATCAGCCCCAGCATTTT. Its protein product is CAISELGQGSNQPQHF.